The T cell receptor beta chain described here comes from a study of cytomegalovirus exposure and HLA in healthy donors (dated by TCRdb to about 2017). Notes on the research overall: An earlier analysis of approximately 590 of the donors reported 276 Gb of sequence data and roughly 100 million unique TCR beta sequences from about 179 million T cells. Roughly 300 gigabases of sequencing data and 75 million to 85 million unique TCR sequences made up an early release that covered nearly 650 HLA-typed donors. Of the roughly 410 genotyped donors, roughly 76% were placed in the genetic ancestry cluster associated with self-reported Caucasian donors. The study aimed to test whether signatures of past pathogen exposure could be identified by cataloging public T cell receptors. Using immunosequencing, the study profiled T cell repertoires from around 680 subjects and related those repertoires to cytomegalovirus serostatus. Along with the approximately 600-subject first cohort, a separate validation cohort of around 120 different subjects was used. The study combined high-throughput TCR immunosequencing, statistical association of individual TCRs with disease status, and machine learning to predict cytomegalovirus infection status. In a later analysis, previously published TCR beta repertoires from about 670 donors were re-analyzed and high-resolution HLA genotyping was added so that TCR occurrence patterns could be studied. In the later analysis, no new phenotypic data were used to find candidate immune exposures; instead, reliance was placed on TCR beta sequences and their occurrence across donors. An earlier analysis of roughly 600 of the donors used high-throughput TCR beta sequencing to judge whether each TCR beta V gene segment behaved as functional or pseudogenic. Donor age, sex, ethnicity and CMV serostatus were compiled together with the repertoire data. A later genetic analysis used genome-wide SNP genotypes for about 60% of the roughly 700 donors, treating that subset as a discovery cohort. All discovery cohort repertoires had been generated using a single sequencing platform. Class I and class II HLA loci were covered by the typing at four-digit resolution. Typing coverage varied by locus: roughly 620-630 donors for A, B, C, DRB1 and DQB1; some 520 for DQA1; more than 600 for DPA1; more than 450 for DPB1. Four or five DR-DQ haplotypes were handled as single units for association and clustering, since linkage in the cohort was strong. Across some 400 genotyped donors of the cohort, an average of about 240,000 unique TCR beta nucleotide sequences per donor were sequenced, and about a sixth of those sequences were non-productive. Summary of the overall study and its limitations: Cytomegalovirus status was reported to be diagnosed by the classifier with high specificity and sensitivity in both the original and validation cohorts. According to the authors, the approach could potentially be generalized to other disease states and immunological phenotypes. Broadly in line with IMGT annotations, most TCR beta V segments showed up in productive rearrangements about 90% or about 30% of the time in an earlier analysis of around 600 of the donors. The sequencing pipeline was judged likely to have produced a cluster of highly shared sequence variants as a technical artifact. A further reported finding was that TCR beta sequences accurately predicted the HLA-A and HLA-B alleles for most subjects in the first cohort. Because HLA typing was missing for some donors at each locus, association tests included only the typed subset. This cohort had only TCR beta chains sequenced, and the lack of alpha or paired-chain data limited which features could be detected. Sequencing depth was assumed to be roughly uniform across donors in the presence/absence analyses, though that assumption may not hold. Because the 87-base-pair reads could not distinguish some IMGT-functional V segments, including TRBV6-2 and TRBV6-3, those segments were excluded. In a later analysis, HLA-associated TCR beta chains were found to be more clonally expanded and to have lower generation probabilities than equally common non-associated chains. An association between a missense DCLRE1C variant and V-gene and J-gene trimming of TCR beta chains was found in a later genetic analysis and replicated in an independent cohort. The study listed around 160 TCR beta chains as associated with cytomegalovirus. When HLA alleles, especially DR and DQ, strongly co-occurred, TCR associations were difficult to assign to individual alleles. A later analysis found that most CMV-associated TCR beta chains appeared HLA-restricted, with HLA associations seemingly driven largely by CMV exposure. Because counts were too low, more than 15 rarely observed V segments, including chromosome 9 orphons, were excluded from the earlier analysis of roughly 580 of the donors. In a later analysis, 16,951 TCR beta sequences were associated with specific HLA alleles at a false discovery rate of 0.05. In a later analysis, several top co-occurrence clusters were reported to appear linked to parvovirus B19, influenza, CMV and Epstein-Barr virus. While some public TCRs were present in many individuals, most TCR sequences turned up only very rarely across donors. Linkage disequilibrium might explain the correlated functional status among segregating V segments, but an unknown experimental factor could not be ruled out. In a later analysis, the rate of TCR association differed among HLA loci, with DRB1 alleles having the most associated TCRs and HLA-C alleles having the fewest. In vitro tests confirmed that a few of the cytomegalovirus-associated TCR beta chains recognize cytomegalovirus antigens. According to a later genetic analysis, donors in an Asian-associated ancestry cluster had fewer N-insertions in productive TCRs than the approximately 690-donor mean. The only immune exposure information available for the cohort was CMV serostatus.

The junction shows trimming of 4 bases on V and 5 bases on J, and the gene matches do not reach 5 bases of it. From its cysteine to its phenylalanine, the CDR3 spans 14 amino acids. Left in the record is the CDR3 DNA by itself, 42 bases read in frame from the first base. From a lookup of the germline V gene, CDR1 and CDR2 are SGHNT and YENEEA. The cohort comprised 670 or so healthy bone marrow donors. At the time of sampling, all cohort members were nominally healthy, though unrecorded immune exposures were likely present. The donor was CMV seronegative and was included in the group of around 320 seronegative cohort members. A peripheral blood sample was collected from each donor, and TCR beta sequencing was performed on peripheral blood mononuclear cells. The Qiagen DNeasy Blood Extraction Kit was used to extract genomic DNA from the blood cell samples. The library was obtained by the immunoSEQ multiplex PCR assay. The multiplex PCR relied on a mix of 60 forward primers for TCR Vbeta segments and 13 reverse primers for TCR Jbeta segments. The CDR3 region of rearranged TCR beta genes was amplified from genomic DNA with a multiplex PCR assay. On the Illumina HiSeq System, the amplified TCR beta libraries were sequenced as 87-base-pair reads. The study's own analysis went as follows. A later analysis counted about 76 million unique TCR beta chains across the 650 to 700 repertoires, and some 11 million of these chains were shared by at least two donors. Raw reads were error-corrected and collapsed into unique sequences by a nearest-neighbor algorithm in which closely related sequences were merged to remove PCR and sequencing errors. To assign V, D and J gene segments, CDR3 sequences were aligned to IMGT reference sequences. For a sequence to be retained, at least a six-nucleotide match to both a V gene segment and a J gene segment was required. A rearrangement counted as productive if the CDR3 had no stop codons and remained in frame with V and J, and every other rearrangement counted as non-productive. Following IMGT convention, CDR3 was defined as the stretch from the second conserved V-encoded cysteine to the conserved J-encoded phenylalanine. Sequences without an unambiguous match to a single V gene segment were excluded from the earlier analysis of 450 to 650 of the donors. An earlier analysis of some 610 of the donors called V segments functional above 56.7% productive rearrangements and segregating when the between-donor standard deviation exceeded 5%. A statistical classification framework was developed to diagnose cytomegalovirus status using the catalog of TCR beta chain sequences. In a later analysis, V and J genes were assigned by comparing TCR nucleotide sequences against IMGT/GENE-DB human TR gene sequences. A later analysis assigned CDR3 sequences and most-parsimonious VDJ recombination scenarios with the TCRdist pipeline. In a later analysis, each TCR beta chain was defined by its CDR3 amino acid sequence together with its V-gene family, and reads lacking a unique V-gene family were excluded. In a later analysis, 450 to 600 highly shared, low-generation-probability nucleotide sequences were removed to address suspected cross-contamination and a sequencing artifact. In a later analysis, a clonal expansion index was calculated for each public chain from normalized within-repertoire ranks of inferred template counts. In a later analysis, generation probabilities were computed with a VDJ recombination model fitted to out-of-frame rearrangements, and the resulting probabilities were checked against IGoR. Hypergeometric tests were used in a later analysis to score TCR-TCR, TCR-HLA and TCR-CMV co-occurrence, with a repertoire-size bias correction applied to the TCR pairs. To estimate false discovery rates, a later analysis permuted the HLA or CMV assignments 20 times. A later analysis grouped co-occurring TCRs with DBSCAN, adding TCRdist sequence similarity when clustering within HLA-allele-positive subsets. For co-occurrence clustering, repertoires with fewer than 30,000 or more than 120,000 public chains were excluded, along with four to six repertoires with anomalous nucleotide sharing. TCRdb re-hosts the immuneACCESS table, in-frame sequences only. Its copies lack some clones; in the studies checked, an unresolved V gene accounts for under half of them, and the cause for the rest is not known. From that table come the V and J calls and clone size; the DNA was used to work out D and trimming. In all, the sample holds under 100,000 clones, and about three quarters of those were seen once. The ten largest clones take up roughly 1.9% of the sample.

Points on this clone: There is no known antigen for this receptor. There are no base qualities to consult, and no much larger clone falls within one base.

Sequencing was carried out using PBMCs. The sequence joins TRBV11-3 to TRBJ2-4; TRBD1 aligns with 7 central bases. This sequence was found in a boy between 10 and 17 years old in good health and CMV-seronegative. The CDR3 loop reads CASSSTGTENIQYF. The base sequence is TGTGCCAGCAGCTCGACAGGGACGGAAAACATTCAGTACTTC.